This T cell receptor (beta chain) was sequenced during a study of read filtering for tumor transcriptome and immune sequencing. This clonotype is medium-sized (0.01 to 0.1%) by share. V gave up 2 bases and J gave up 4 bases, with 8 bases separating them. Germline V gene lookup returns CDR1 MDHEN and CDR2 SYDVKM. The CDR3 length is 13 residues. Sampling of bone marrow took place during active disease in every patient. From 300 to 450 ng of RNA, a library with molecular barcoded alpha/delta and beta/gamma adaptors was made. TCRdb called the reads again in MiXCR, with one record for every CDR3 protein. Of over 15,000 distinct CDR3 sequences listed, 22% were seen once; the top ten hold about 25%.

Sequenced: a population of CD138-negative cells sorted from bone marrow. This sequence originates from a donor aged 40 or over with multiple myeloma. V and J are TRBV28 and TRBJ2-5; perhaps TRBD2 as D (5 bases). The CDR3, as DNA: TGTGCCAGCAGTTTAGGTAGCGCAGAGACCCAGTACTTC. Translating gives CASSLGSAETQYF.